The entry below gives a single T cell receptor (beta chain) sequence along with its context. Its antigen is as yet unknown. The sample carries other DNA sequences with the same CDR3. This specimen belongs to a study of Ad26.COV2.S vaccination and SARS-CoV-2 variants. Study context: Ad26.COV2.S arm of COV1001 included the donor. Findings and limits, study-wide: Spike-specific TCR breadth in vaccine recipients exceeded that seen in placebo recipients. Breadth of non-spike TCRs did not differ between vaccinees and placebo recipients.

Germline values: CDR1 GTSNPN, CDR2 SVGIG (reference sequence). V was cut by 0 bases and J by 3 bases, with 8 bases left in between. This CDR3 region has 13 residues. The sample's treatment: some 20 received Ad26.COV2.S at low or high dose, single or two shots; about 5 received placebo; per-sample allocation not given. Samples came from day 63 after the first vaccine or placebo injection. Vaccination employed an Ad26 vector expressing the Wuhan-strain SARS-CoV-2 spike. Here immunoSEQ multiplex PCR was the method, and the copy in TCRdb shows in-frame clones only, minus some. The data show 440,000 or so clones, with around 92% seen just once and approximately 1.6% held by the top ten.

The chain has TRBV30 and TRBJ1-1; D not resolved. This receptor was taken from a person between 18 and 59 years old who received the Ad26.COV2.S COVID-19 vaccine or a placebo. The specimen was peripheral blood, collected in a trial of Ad26.COV2.S vaccine versus placebo. The CDR3 nucleotides read TGTGCCTGGAGTGTTCGGAGGGACACTGAAGCTTTCTTT. Protein product: CAWSVRRDTEAFF. Full variable domain (rest looked up from reference TRBV30 and TRBJ1-1): SQTIHQWPATLVQPVGSPLSLECTVEGTSNPNLYWYRQAAGRGLQLLFYSVGIGQISSEVPQNLSASRPQDRQFILSSKKLLLSDSGFYLCAWSVRRDTEAFFGQGTRLTVV.